This passage covers 12 T cell receptor beta chains from one sample sequenced in a study of CD8 T cells in ankylosing spondylitis. A single record per CDR3 protein comes from TCRdb applying MiXCR to the 5' RACE reads. The repertoire holds a few hundred thousand distinct CDR3 sequences, with 20% to 25% as singletons. The sequencing sample was made of blood, either unsorted or a sorted T cell fraction (not recorded which). The receptors derive from a male donor with ankylosing spondylitis or in good health (not recorded which).

This clonotype came up a few times. The chain combines TRBV5-1 with TRBJ1-4; D unresolved. The CDR3 spans 15 residues. Trimming shortened V by 6 bases and J by 4 bases, and 16 bases separated the two germline ends. Germline V CDR1 and CDR2: SGHRS, YFSETQ. CDR3 residues: CASKTGLVGNEKLFF. In nucleotides, the CDR3 is TGCGCCAGCAAAACCGGATTAGTGGGTAATGAAAAACTGTTTTTT.

This clonotype has only a few counts. The V and J genes are TRBV4-2 and TRBJ2-7, with D perhaps TRBD1 (6 bases). Deletions cut 2 bases from V and 1 base from J, with 9 bases between. This CDR3 region has 14 residues. CDR1 LGHNA and CDR2 YNFKEQ come from the germline V gene. The CDR3: CASSQWGRSYEQYF. For the CDR3, the DNA is TGTGCCAGCAGCCAATGGGGGCGGTCCTACGAGCAGTACTTC.

V usage is TRBV21-1 and J usage is TRBJ2-4; the table calls TRBD1, which could not be checked here. TRBV21-1 has pseudogene status. The CDR3 runs 16 residues. The CDR3 sequence is CASSKGDRVGENIQYF. In DNA form, the CDR3 reads TGTGCCAGCAGCAAAGGTGACAGGGTCGGTGAAAACATTCAGTACTTC.

The rearrangement joins TRBV2 to TRBJ2-5; 10 positions match TRBD1. Germline V gene sequence: CDR1 SNHLY, CDR2 FYNNEI. This CDR3 spans 15 amino acids. With V trimmed by 10 bases and J by 4 bases, 12 bases remained unmatched. The DNA for the CDR3 is TGTGCCATCACGGACAGGGGGGGATACGGAGAGACCCAGTACTTC. Protein product: CAITDRGGYGETQYF.

This clonotype showed up just a few times. The V call is TRBV5-6, the J call TRBJ2-3; 7 bases are a match to TRBD2. CDR3 length equals 16 residues. Germline assignment: CDR1 SGHDT and CDR2 YYEEEE. Trimming cost V 4 bases and J 0 bases; bases outside gene matches: 8. The DNA for the CDR3 is TGTGCCAGCAGCGTGGCGGGGGTAACTAGCACAGATACGCAGTATTTT. It codes for CASSVAGVTSTDTQYF. Using reference TRBV5-6 and TRBJ2-3 for the parts outside the CDR3, the full variable domain is DAGVTQSPTHLIKTRGQQVTLRCSPKSGHDTVSWYQQALGQGPQFIFQYYEEEERQRGNFPDRFSGHQFPNYSSELNVNALLLGDSALYLCASSVAGVTSTDTQYFGPGTRLTVL.

CDR3 sequence: CSARDWATRQETQYF. The CDR3 DNA follows: TGCAGTGCTAGAGATTGGGCGACTAGACAAGAGACCCAGTACTTC. The chain combines TRBV20-1 with TRBJ2-5, with D possibly matching TRBD2 (6 bases). Germline CDR1 is DFQATT and CDR2 is SNEGSKA (reference sequence). V was clipped by 0 bases and J by 2 bases, with 13 bases between them. The CDR3 consists of 15 residues.

This clonotype was picked up many times. The J gene is TRBJ2-2, the V gene TRBV11-2; D perhaps matches TRBD2 (5 bases). Between the trimmed V and J ends, which lost 5 bases and 1 base, there was a span of 8 bases. Germline CDR1 reads SGHAT; CDR2 reads FQNNGV. The CDR3 runs to 14 residues. The CDR3: CASSRRGNTGELFF. In nucleotides, the CDR3 is TGTGCCAGCAGCCGTCGGGGGAACACCGGGGAGCTGTTTTTT.

The chain has TRBV9 and TRBJ2-3; TRBD2 agrees at 7 bases. The V gene's germline CDR1 is SGDLS and CDR2 YYNGEE. The length of the CDR3 is 15 residues. After removal of 0 bases from V and 5 bases from J, the junction contained 6 bases not matched to a gene. DNA of the CDR3: TGTGCCAGCAGCGTAGGGGGCGGGAGTCAAGATACGCAGTATTTT. This sequence encodes CASSVGGGSQDTQYF.

The chain recombines TRBV12-3 or TRBV12-4 with TRBJ1-1; D unclear. V was pared by 3 bases and J by 3 bases, with 8 bases between. The CDR3 length is 13 residues. The CDR3 region is CASSLGGHTEAFF. CDR3 in DNA: TGTGCCAGCAGTTTGGGTGGACACACTGAAGCTTTCTTT.

The chain joins TRBV12-3 or TRBV12-4 to TRBJ2-3, with D tentatively TRBD2 (5 bases). V shed 2 bases and J shed 2 bases, with 11 bases lying between them. The CDR3 consists of 15 residues. The CDR3 sequence: CASSLSGDITDTQYF. The CDR3 bases are TGTGCCAGCAGTTTAAGCGGAGATATCACAGATACGCAGTATTTT.

The gene calls are TRBV11-2 and TRBJ2-5; D is perhaps TRBD2 (5 bases). The germline CDR1 and CDR2 sequences are SGHAT and FQNNGV. Trimming took off 6 bases at V and 3 bases at J, with 17 bases between the two ends. The CDR3 loop spans 15 amino acids. Written as DNA, the CDR3 is TGTGCCAGCAGGAGGGTGTTAGGGCAGGAAGAGACCCAGTACTTC. It codes for CASRRVLGQEETQYF.

This clonotype was found a few times. The chain recombines TRBV27 with TRBJ2-2; TRBD2 is a possible D gene (6 bases). V lost 7 bases to trimming and J lost 0 bases, with 21 bases between them. CDR3 length: 18 residues. In germline, CDR1 is MNHEY, CDR2 SMNVEV (reference sequence). CDR3 residues: CASTSWGDPNANTGELFF. DNA of the CDR3: TGTGCCAGCACCTCGTGGGGGGACCCTAACGCGAACACCGGGGAGCTGTTTTTT.